A selection of T cell receptor beta chains follows, all from one sample in a study of vaccination and CD4 T cells after COVID-19. No antigen has been identified for these receptors. TCRdb fed the PCR reads into MiXCR, producing one record per CDR3 protein. The sample carries under 20,000 distinct CDR3 sequences, approximately 50% recorded once. The sequenced sample was CD4+ T cells from blood, cultured in vitro, obtained before SARS-CoV-2 vaccination. The receptors stem from a human donor who had recovered from COVID-19. The CDR3 runs from the conserved cysteine through the conserved F or W. The D gene is left open where the match is weak. Some rows mark clone size as missing; the rest say once, few, many or name a class of expanded clone.

CDR3 DNA,CDR3 protein,J gene,clone size,D gene,V gene
TGCAGTGCTAGATCTCCTAGCGGGAGTTACGAGCAGTACTTC,CSARSPSGSYEQYF,TRBJ2-7,-,TRBD2,TRBV20-1
TGCAGTGCTAGTGGCAGGGGACTAGCGGGAGTGGGCGAGCAGTACTTC,CSASGRGLAGVGEQYF,TRBJ2-7,few,TRBD2,TRBV20-1
TGTGCCATCAGTGACCCGGCAGGGGCTAGGGAGACCCAGTACTTC,CAISDPAGARETQYF,TRBJ2-5,-,-,TRBV10-3
TGTGCCAGCAGTGACCCGGACAGGACGGATAATTCACCCCTCCACTTT,CASSDPDRTDNSPLHF,TRBJ1-6,-,TRBD1,TRBV6-2/TRBV6-3
TGTGCCAGTAGTAGGGGACAGGGAAGTAGCTACGAGCAGTACTTC,CASSRGQGSSYEQYF,TRBJ2-7,few,TRBD1,TRBV19
TGCAGTGCTTATAGCGGAAGCTCCTACAATGAGCAGTTCTTC,CSAYSGSSYNEQFF,TRBJ2-1,-,-,TRBV20-1
TGCAGTGCTAGAGAAGGACAGAGCTCCTATAATTCACCCCTCCACTTT,CSAREGQSSYNSPLHF,TRBJ1-6,-,-,TRBV20-1
TGTGCCAGCAGCTCACGGGACCGGGGAGACTATGGCTACACCTTC,CASSSRDRGDYGYTF,TRBJ1-2,-,-,TRBV9
TGTGCCAGCAGTGGCTTGGGGCACGGCAATCAGCCCCAGCATTTT,CASSGLGHGNQPQHF,TRBJ1-5,-,-,TRBV28
TGCAGTGCTAGGGTGGACACGATGGGGGAGCAGTACTTC,CSARVDTMGEQYF,TRBJ2-7,few,-,TRBV20-1
TGTGCCAGCAGCGTCCTTGGTGGGGAGGACTCTGGCTACACCTTC,CASSVLGGEDSGYTF,TRBJ1-2,-,-,TRBV5-4
TGTGCCAGCAGCTTAGCGGGAGTTCGCACAGATACGCAGTATTTT,CASSLAGVRTDTQYF,TRBJ2-3,once,TRBD2,TRBV7-3
TGTGCCAGCAGTGTCCTCGGGATGAACACTGAAGCTTTCTTT,CASSVLGMNTEAFF,TRBJ1-1,-,-,TRBV6-1
TGTGCCAGCAGAGACATAAGGAGGAGCACAGATACGCAGTATTTT,CASRDIRRSTDTQYF,TRBJ2-3,few,-,TRBV6-2/TRBV6-3
TGTGCCACCAGCAGAGATCGGAGCTCTGGGGCCAACGTCCTGACTTTC,CATSRDRSSGANVLTF,TRBJ2-6,-,-,TRBV15
TGTGCCAGCAGCTTGGGAGGGGTTGATGGCTACACCTTC,CASSLGGVDGYTF,TRBJ1-2,-,-,TRBV7-9
TGCGCCAGCAGTGAGTCACCAGGGTCGAATGAGCAGTTCTTC,CASSESPGSNEQFF,TRBJ2-1,-,-,TRBV10-1
TGTGCCAGCAGCCCTCGACAGGGGGGTAATTCACCCCTCCACTTT,CASSPRQGGNSPLHF,TRBJ1-6,-,TRBD1,TRBV9
TGTGCCTGGAGTAGAGACAGTTCCTACGAGCAGTACTTC,CAWSRDSSYEQYF,TRBJ2-7,-,-,TRBV30
TGTGCCAGCAGTTACTCGATACCCGGGACAGCGAATTCACCCCTCCACTTT,CASSYSIPGTANSPLHF,TRBJ1-6,few,TRBD1,TRBV6-5
TGCAGCGTTTCCAGGACAGGGGATTATGGCTACACCTTC,CSVSRTGDYGYTF,TRBJ1-2,-,TRBD1,TRBV29-1
TGTGCCAGCAGTTACCCCGACAGCTACGAGCGGTACTTC,CASSYPDSYERYF,TRBJ2-7,-,-,TRBV6-2/TRBV6-3
TGCAGTGCTATAAAGGACACGGATAACTCTTACGAGCAGTACTTC,CSAIKDTDNSYEQYF,TRBJ2-7,-,-,TRBV20-1
TGTGCCAGTAGTATGACAGGGGGCAGCAATCAGCCCCAGCATTTT,CASSMTGGSNQPQHF,TRBJ1-5,few,TRBD1,TRBV19
TGTGCCAGCAGCTTAGGCGTGAGGGAGACCCAGTACTTC,CASSLGVRETQYF,TRBJ2-5,-,-,TRBV7-2
TGTGCCACCAGCAGAGATCCCCAGGGGCGCGAAGGGGGCTACACCTTC,CATSRDPQGREGGYTF,TRBJ1-2,-,-,TRBV15
TGTGCCAGCAGCTTAGGGTGGACAGGGGGCAATGAAAAACTGTTTTTT,CASSLGWTGGNEKLFF,TRBJ1-4,few,TRBD1,TRBV7-2
TGCAGTGCTAGCTCCCCAAGGGGTAGTGAGCAGTTCTTC,CSASSPRGSEQFF,TRBJ2-1,few,-,TRBV20-1
TGTGCCAGCAGCTTAGAGGGCGGTACCTACGAGCAGTACTTC,CASSLEGGTYEQYF,TRBJ2-7,few,-,TRBV7-9
TGTGCCAGCAGTTTGCGACAGGGCAAAGCTTTCTTT,CASSLRQGKAFF,TRBJ1-1,-,TRBD1,TRBV28
TGTGCCAGCAATCAGGGGGATGGGCCCCAGCATTTT,CASNQGDGPQHF,TRBJ1-5,-,TRBD1,TRBV2
TGTGCCAGCAGCTTATCCAGCACAGATACGCAGTATTTT,CASSLSSTDTQYF,TRBJ2-3,-,-,TRBV7-3
TGTGCCAGCAGGGGGCGCGGTACTAATGAAAAACTGTTTTTT,CASRGRGTNEKLFF,TRBJ1-4,-,-,TRBV6-1
TGTGCCAGCAGTTTGGGGACACCCCATTGGTTAAAACGAGAGAACACCGGGGAGCTGTTTTTT,CASSLGTPHWLKRENTGELFF,TRBJ2-2,-,-,TRBV28
TGTGCCAGCAGAACCGGGGCCGAAAGTTCACCCCTCCACTTT,CASRTGAESSPLHF,TRBJ1-6,few,-,TRBV2
TGTGCCAGCAGCTTGGGACTTACCGGGGAGCTGTTTTTT,CASSLGLTGELFF,TRBJ2-2,-,-,TRBV5-4
TGTGCCAGCAGTTACGCAGGGGGCCTTGATTCACCCCTCCACTTT,CASSYAGGLDSPLHF,TRBJ1-6,few,TRBD1,TRBV6-5
TGCGCCAGCAGCCAAGACTGGGGACCAGCGGGAGTTAATGAGCAGTTCTTC,CASSQDWGPAGVNEQFF,TRBJ2-1,-,TRBD2,TRBV4-1
TGTGCCAGCTCACCACAGGCAGGGGGCGCTCCTAGTGAAGCTTTCTTT,CASSPQAGGAPSEAFF,TRBJ1-1,-,TRBD1,TRBV18
TGCGCCAGCAGGTACAGGGGTCTGAACACTGAAGCTTTCTTT,CASRYRGLNTEAFF,TRBJ1-1,-,TRBD1,TRBV4-1
TGTGCCAGCAGCTCAGGGACACGCAACTATGGCTACACCTTC,CASSSGTRNYGYTF,TRBJ1-2,once,-,TRBV7-9
TGTGCCAGCAGTGACGGTCCAACCTACGAGCAGTACTTC,CASSDGPTYEQYF,TRBJ2-7,-,-,TRBV6-4